This TCR beta chain emerged from a study of early T cells in non-severe SARS-CoV-2 infection. Study results and caveats: Matching results from VDJdb favored anti-spike CD8 responses, leaving private and CD4 specificities undetected.

Molecules of cDNA were individually given unique molecular identifiers that were attached to them. TCRdb recomputed calls from the 5' RACE reads with MiXCR, one row per CDR3 protein. The sample lists some 42,000 distinct CDR3 sequences; approximately 6.3% were seen once. This clonotype was counted ten times or more. What it binds is unknown. Germline-derived CDR1 and CDR2 are LNHNV and YYDKDF (reference sequence). Germline trimming cut 2 bases from V and 7 bases from J; bases unmatched to any gene: 6. CDR3 size: 16 residues. This clonotype was obtained from an adult who was a healthcare worker with PCR-confirmed SARS-CoV-2 infection or an uninfected control (not recorded which). Material: whole blood, obtained at baseline. The chain joins TRBV15 to TRBJ2-2; the match to TRBD1 covers 11 bases. CDR3 nucleotides: TGTGCCACCAGCAGACGAGGACAGGGGGCAGGCGGGGAGCTGTTTTTT. Translation gives CATSRRGQGAGGELFF.